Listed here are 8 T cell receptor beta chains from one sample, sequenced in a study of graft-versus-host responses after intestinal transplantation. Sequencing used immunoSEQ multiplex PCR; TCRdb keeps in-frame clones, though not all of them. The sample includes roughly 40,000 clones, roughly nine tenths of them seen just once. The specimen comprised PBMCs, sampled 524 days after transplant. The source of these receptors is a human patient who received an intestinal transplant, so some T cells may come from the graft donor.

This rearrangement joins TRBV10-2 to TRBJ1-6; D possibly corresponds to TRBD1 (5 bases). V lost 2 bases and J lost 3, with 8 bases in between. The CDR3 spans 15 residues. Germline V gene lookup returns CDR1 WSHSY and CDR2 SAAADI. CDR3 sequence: CASSETGGYNSPLHF. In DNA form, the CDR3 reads TGCGCCAGCAGTGAGACGGGGGGCTATAATTCACCCCTCCACTTT.

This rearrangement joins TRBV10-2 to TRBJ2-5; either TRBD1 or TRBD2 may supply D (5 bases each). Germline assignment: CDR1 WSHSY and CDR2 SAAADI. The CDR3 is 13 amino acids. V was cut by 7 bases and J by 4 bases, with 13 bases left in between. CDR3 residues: CASNPGTRETQYF. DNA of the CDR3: TGCGCCAGCAATCCAGGGACGCGAGAGACCCAGTACTTC.

The CDR3 loop is CASSWAGYGNQPQHF. The DNA for the CDR3 is TGTGCCAGCAGCTGGGCAGGGTACGGCAATCAGCCCCAGCATTTT. The chain combines TRBV28 with TRBJ1-5; TRBD1 might be the D (5 bases). V gave up 6 bases and J gave up 2 bases, with 14 bases separating them. This CDR3 is 15 amino acids long. Germline CDR1 MDHEN, CDR2 SYDVKM.

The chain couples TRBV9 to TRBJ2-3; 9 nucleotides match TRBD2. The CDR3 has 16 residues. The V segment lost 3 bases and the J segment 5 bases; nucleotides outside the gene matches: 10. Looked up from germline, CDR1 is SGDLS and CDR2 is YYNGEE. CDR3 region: CASSARSGSRGDTQYF. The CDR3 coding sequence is TGTGCCAGCAGCGCCCGTAGCGGGAGTAGGGGAGATACGCAGTATTTT. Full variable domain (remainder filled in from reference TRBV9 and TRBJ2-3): DSGVTQTPKHLITATGQRVTLRCSPRSGDLSVYWYQQSLDQGLQFLIQYYNGEERAKGNILERFSAQQFPDLHSELNLSSLELGDSALYFCASSARSGSRGDTQYFGPGTRLTVL.

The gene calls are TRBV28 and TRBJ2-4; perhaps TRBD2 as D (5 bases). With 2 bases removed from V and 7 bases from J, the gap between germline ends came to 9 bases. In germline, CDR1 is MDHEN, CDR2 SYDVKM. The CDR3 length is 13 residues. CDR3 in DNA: TGTGCCAGCAGTTTAATACGAGGGAACATTCAGTACTTC. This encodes CASSLIRGNIQYF. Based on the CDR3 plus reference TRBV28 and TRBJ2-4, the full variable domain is DVKVTQSSRYLVKRTGEKVFLECVQDMDHENMFWYRQDPGLGLRLIYFSYDVKMKEKGDIPEGYSVSREKKERFSLILESASTNQTSMYLCASSLIRGNIQYFGAGTRLSVL.

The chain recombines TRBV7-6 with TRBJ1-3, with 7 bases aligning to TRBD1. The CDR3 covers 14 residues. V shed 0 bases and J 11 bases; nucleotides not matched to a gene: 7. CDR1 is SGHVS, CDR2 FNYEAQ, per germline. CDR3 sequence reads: CASSLADRASAIYF. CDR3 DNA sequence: TGTGCCAGCAGCTTAGCAGACAGGGCCTCGGCCATATATTTT.

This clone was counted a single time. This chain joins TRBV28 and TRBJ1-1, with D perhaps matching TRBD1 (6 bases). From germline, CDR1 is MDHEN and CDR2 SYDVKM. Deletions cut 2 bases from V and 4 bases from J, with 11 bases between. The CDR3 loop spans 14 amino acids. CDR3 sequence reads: CASSLRGTSTEAFF. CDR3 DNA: TGTGCCAGCAGTTTAAGGGGGACAAGCACTGAAGCTTTCTTT.

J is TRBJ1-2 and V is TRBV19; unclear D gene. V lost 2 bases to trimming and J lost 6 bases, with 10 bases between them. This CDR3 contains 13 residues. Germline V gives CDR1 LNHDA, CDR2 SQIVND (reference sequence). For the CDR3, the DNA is TGTGCCAGTAGTATATTTATAGCGGATGGCTACACCTTC. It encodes CASSIFIADGYTF.